The present T cell receptor beta chain was sequenced within a study of CD8 T cells in ankylosing spondylitis. Each CDR3 protein is one row after TCRdb ran MiXCR on the 5' RACE reads. The data show roughly 90,000 distinct CDR3 sequences, about 8% seen once. This clonotype occurred many times. With V trimmed by 6 bases and J by 6 bases, 8 bases remained unmatched. The CDR3 is 14 residues long. The chain employs TRBV12-3 or TRBV12-4 and TRBJ1-5, with TRBD1 identical over 7 bases. The source is a male donor with ankylosing spondylitis or in good health (not recorded which). The sample taken for sequencing was blood, either unsorted or a sorted T cell fraction (not recorded which). The CDR3 protein is CASSLAPGGQPQHF. In DNA, the CDR3 is TGTGCCAGCAGCCTGGCCCCAGGGGGTCAGCCCCAGCATTTT.